Below, 29 T cell receptor beta chains from the same sample are listed, as sequenced in a study of cytomegalovirus exposure and HLA in healthy donors. The protocol was immunoSEQ multiplex PCR, while the TCRdb copy is restricted to in-frame clones and leaves out a portion. The table has over 120,000 clones, about 94% seen once; the top ten hold 1.8%. Sequencing input: PBMCs. Receptors originate from a man younger than 35 in good health and CMV-seropositive.

CDR3 region: CAISEFGRGEKLFF. In DNA form, the CDR3 reads TGTGCCATCAGTGAGTTTGGTCGAGGGGAAAAACTGTTTTTT. The chain employs TRBV10-3 and TRBJ1-4, with D hard to call. The germline CDR1 and CDR2 sequences are ENHRY and SYGVKD. The CDR3 consists of 14 residues. Trimming shortened V by 1 base and J by 8 bases, and 11 bases separated the two germline ends.

On this clone: Additional DNA sequences in this sample encode the identical CDR3. The chain employs TRBV5-1 and TRBJ2-5, with 14 bases aligning to TRBD2. Trimming took 4 bases from V and 4 from J; bases not matched to a gene: 3. The CDR3 covers 15 residues. Germline V gene lookup returns CDR1 SGHRS and CDR2 YFSETQ. CDR3 sequence: CASSPGLAGGETQYF. The CDR3 coding sequence is TGCGCCAGCAGCCCCGGACTAGCGGGAGGAGAGACCCAGTACTTC.

The rearrangement links TRBV11-2 to TRBJ2-1, with D possibly matching TRBD2 (5 bases). There are 15 residues in the CDR3. V was cut by 5 bases and J by 0 bases, with 11 bases left in between. Germline lookup yields CDR1 SGHAT and CDR2 FQNNGV. Here the CDR3 reads CASSLRVTSYNEQFF. CDR3 DNA: TGTGCCAGCAGCCTGCGGGTGACCTCCTACAATGAGCAGTTCTTC.

V usage is TRBV19 and J usage is TRBJ2-7; 11 positions match TRBD2. Germline V gene sequence: CDR1 LNHDA, CDR2 SQIVND (reference sequence). The CDR3 has 15 amino acids. V lost 3 bases, J lost 0 bases, and 1 base stayed unmatched. The CDR3: CASSISGRASYEQYF. The CDR3 DNA sequence: TGTGCCAGTAGTATTAGCGGGAGGGCCTCCTACGAGCAGTACTTC.

This sequence joins TRBV5-1 and TRBJ2-3; tentatively, D is TRBD2 (5 bases). Trimming took 3 bases from V and 8 from J, leaving 16 bases between them. This CDR3 spans 14 amino acids. Germline CDR1 is SGHRS and CDR2 is YFSETQ. CDR3 in amino acids: CASSSRGPSTTQYF. Here the CDR3 DNA reads TGCGCCAGCAGCTCGAGAGGGCCCAGTACTACGCAGTATTTT. Variable domain in full (rest from reference TRBV5-1 and TRBJ2-3): KAGVTQTPRYLIKTRGQQVTLSCSPISGHRSVSWYQQTPGQGLQFLFEYFSETQRNKGNFPGRFSGRQFSNSRSEMNVSTLELGDSALYLCASSSRGPSTTQYFGPGTRLTVL.

The chain combines TRBV4-1 with TRBJ2-3; a weak D match, TRBD1 (5 bases). From germline, CDR1 is MGHRA and CDR2 YSYEKL. Trimming shortened V by 7 bases and J by 2 bases, and 16 bases separated the two germline ends. This CDR3 has 15 residues. The CDR3 DNA is TGCGCCAGCACCCAGACAGAGTCCTACACAGATACGCAGTATTTT. It yields the protein CASTQTESYTDTQYF.

The chain joins TRBV10-2 to TRBJ1-2; perhaps TRBD1 as D (6 bases). There are 13 residues in the CDR3. In germline, CDR1 is WSHSY, CDR2 SAAADI. Trimming removed 4 bases at V and 4 bases at J, with 10 bases between. The chain's CDR3 is CASSGGPRYGYTF. The CDR3, as DNA: TGCGCCAGCAGTGGGGGGCCGCGCTATGGCTACACCTTC.

The V call is TRBV9, the J call TRBJ1-1; 11 bases are a match to TRBD1. Germline trimming cut 4 bases from V and 11 bases from J; bases unmatched to any gene: 10. CDR3 length: 14 amino acids. Germline values: CDR1 SGDLS, CDR2 YYNGEE. Here the CDR3 reads CASSSGQGGAAAFF. CDR3 nucleotides: TGTGCCAGCAGCTCGGGACAGGGGGGTGCAGCTGCTTTCTTT.

The V call is TRBV4-2, the J call TRBJ1-1; a weak D match, TRBD1 (6 bases). Germline V gene data show CDR1 as LGHNA and CDR2 as YNFKEQ. The CDR3 runs 14 residues. With 3 bases removed from V and 1 base from J, the gap between germline ends came to 9 bases. The CDR3 here is CASSQGQPNTEAFF. The CDR3 nucleotides read TGTGCCAGCAGCCAGGGACAACCGAACACTGAAGCTTTCTTT.

The chain is built from TRBV13 and TRBJ2-5; tentative D call: TRBD1 (6 bases). Trimming shortened V by 5 bases and J by 1 base, and 14 bases separated the two germline ends. The CDR3 length is 15 residues. CDR1 PRHDT and CDR2 FYEKMQ come from the germline V gene (reference sequence). Here the CDR3 reads CASSTRQEIQETQYF. CDR3 DNA sequence: TGTGCCAGCAGCACCCGACAGGAAATCCAAGAGACCCAGTACTTC.

The chain uses TRBV5-1 and TRBJ2-6; D might be TRBD1 (5 bases). V lost 4 bases and J 0 bases, leaving 17 bases between the germline ends. The length of the CDR3 is 18 residues. The germline V gene encodes CDR1 SGHRS and CDR2 YFSETQ. CDR3: CASSGAGSILSGANVLTF. CDR3 DNA: TGCGCCAGCAGCGGGGCCGGGTCCATTCTCTCTGGGGCCAACGTCCTGACTTTC.

This chain joins TRBV5-6 and TRBJ1-4; D uncertain. Trimming took 0 bases from V and 4 from J, leaving 4 bases between them. Germline CDR1 SGHDT, CDR2 YYEEEE. This CDR3 comprises 13 residues. CDR3 nucleotides: TGTGCCAGCAGCTTGGGAGGTAATGAAAAACTGTTTTTT. Residues: CASSLGGNEKLFF.

The genes are TRBV28 and TRBJ1-2; D is uncertain. CDR1 is MDHEN and CDR2 is SYDVKM in the germline V gene. Between the trimmed V and J ends, which lost 2 bases and 0 bases, there was a span of 7 bases. CDR3 length: 14 residues. CDR3 DNA: TGTGCCAGCAGTTTAATGAGTTCTAACTATGGCTACACCTTC. Its protein is CASSLMSSNYGYTF.

The J gene is TRBJ2-4, the V gene TRBV13; D may be TRBD2 (6 bases). Looked up from germline, CDR1 is PRHDT and CDR2 is FYEKMQ (reference sequence). The CDR3 sequence is 16 residues long. Trimming removed 5 bases from V and 8 bases from J, with 22 bases in between. This CDR3 reads CASSPRGGVDRHIQYF. The CDR3 bases are TGTGCCAGCAGCCCCCGGGGCGGGGTCGATAGGCACATTCAGTACTTC.

The chain has TRBV5-1 and TRBJ1-2; D possibly corresponds to TRBD1 (5 bases). The V gene lost 0 bases and the J gene lost 2 bases, with 5 bases spanning the gap. The CDR3 has 13 residues. CDR1 and CDR2 from the germline V gene are SGHRS and YFSETQ. CDR3 amino acids: CASSLGTNYGYTF. The CDR3 bases are TGCGCCAGCAGCTTGGGGACAAACTATGGCTACACCTTC.

V usage is TRBV10-3 and J usage is TRBJ1-2, with 8 bases identical to TRBD1. The CDR3 is 12 residues long. Germline CDR1 and CDR2: ENHRY and SYGVKD. The V gene end was trimmed by 4 bases and the J gene end by 12 bases; junction bases not matched to a gene: 7. The CDR3 DNA reads TGTGCCATCAGTGGGACAGGGTGGGAAAACACCTTC. It encodes CAISGTGWENTF.

V and J are TRBV6-1 and TRBJ2-5; weak D call: TRBD1 (5 bases). V was pared by 1 base and J by 7 bases, with 16 bases between. From germline, CDR1 is MNHNS and CDR2 SASEGT. CDR3 length: 15 residues. This CDR3 is CASSEGLGPQGTQYF. CDR3 bases: TGTGCCAGCAGTGAAGGGCTGGGTCCTCAGGGGACCCAGTACTTC.

V gene TRBV6-1 combines with J gene TRBJ2-1, with 13 positions matching TRBD2. Germline V gene lookup returns CDR1 MNHNS and CDR2 SASEGT. J gave up 6 bases and V 2 bases, and 7 bases lay outside the gene matches. There are 17 residues in the CDR3. CDR3 in amino acids: CASSESRTSGRVNEQFF. Written as DNA, the CDR3 is TGTGCCAGCAGTGAATCCCGGACTAGCGGGAGAGTCAATGAGCAGTTCTTC.

CDR3: CASSELTQNEQFF. The CDR3 nucleotides read TGTGCCAGCAGTGAACTTACCCAGAATGAGCAGTTCTTC. The chain carries TRBV6-1 and TRBJ2-1; D is uncertain. The V end lost 2 bases, the J end lost 7 bases, and 9 bases lay between the germline ends. CDR3 length: 13 amino acids. The germline gives CDR1 MNHNS, CDR2 SASEGT.

The V call is TRBV5-6, the J call TRBJ2-1, with D unclear. This CDR3 region has 15 residues. Trimming took 0 bases from V and 0 from J, leaving 7 bases between them. Germline-derived CDR1 and CDR2 are SGHDT and YYEEEE. The CDR3 is CASSLVSSSYNEQFF. The DNA for the CDR3 is TGTGCCAGCAGCTTGGTATCGAGCTCCTACAATGAGCAGTTCTTC.

The V call is TRBV15, the J call TRBJ2-7; D is unresolved. V was pared by 1 base and J by 3 bases, with 4 bases between. Germline-derived CDR1 and CDR2 are LNHNV and YYDKDF (reference sequence). The CDR3 loop spans 12 amino acids. The CDR3 protein is CATSRAFYEQYF. The CDR3 nucleotides are TGTGCCACCAGCAGAGCATTCTACGAGCAGTACTTC.

Notes on this clone: In the same sample, other DNA sequences code for this CDR3. The rearrangement links TRBV5-4 to TRBJ2-3, with D unclear. Germline-derived CDR1 and CDR2 are SGHNT and YYREEE (reference sequence). V was shortened by 3 bases and J by 2 bases, with 4 bases between the two germline ends. The length of the CDR3 is 12 residues. Here the CDR3 reads CASSSNTDTQYF. In nucleotides, the CDR3 is TGTGCCAGCAGCTCAAACACAGATACGCAGTATTTT. Combining the CDR3 with reference TRBV5-4 and TRBJ2-3 gives the whole variable domain ETGVTQSPTHLIKTRGQQVTLRCSSQSGHNTVSWYQQALGQGPQFIFQYYREEENGRGNFPPRFSGLQFPNYSSELNVNALELDDSALYLCASSSNTDTQYFGPGTRLTVL.

The gene calls are TRBV25-1 and TRBJ2-7; TRBD2 might be the D (5 bases). Trimming cost V 4 bases and J 1 base, with 11 bases left between them. The length of the CDR3 is 14 residues. Germline assignment: CDR1 MGHDK and CDR2 SYGVNS. DNA of the CDR3: TGTGCCAGCAGTGTCGGGGTCGCGTCCTACGAGCAGTACTTC. It yields the protein CASSVGVASYEQYF.

V usage is TRBV15 and J usage is TRBJ2-7; TRBD2 agrees at 9 bases. This CDR3 comprises 15 residues. Trimming removed 8 bases from V and 5 bases from J; junction bases left unmatched: 13. The germline V gene encodes CDR1 LNHNV and CDR2 YYDKDF (reference sequence). CDR3 bases: TGTGCCACCGGGTTGCTGGCTAGCGGGATTCACGAGCAGTACTTC. This translates into CATGLLASGIHEQYF.

The chain carries TRBV7-9 and TRBJ2-7; the D is unclear. V lost 5 bases and J 7 bases, leaving 15 bases between the germline ends. Germline V gene lookup returns CDR1 SEHNR and CDR2 FQNEAQ (reference sequence). The CDR3 is 13 residues long. The CDR3: CASSLALSQEQYF. The CDR3 DNA reads as TGTGCCAGCAGCCTCGCCTTATCGCAGGAGCAGTACTTC.

V usage is TRBV2 and J usage is TRBJ2-6; 8 bases map to TRBD1. With V trimmed by 6 bases and J by 4 bases, 11 bases remained unmatched. Per germline, CDR1 SNHLY and CDR2 FYNNEI. CDR3 length: 17 amino acids. The CDR3 sequence: CASSSSRGLMGANVLTF. DNA for the CDR3: TGTGCCAGCAGCTCCTCCAGGGGGCTCATGGGGGCCAACGTCCTGACTTTC.

As for this clone: Other DNA variants within this sample encode the same CDR3. The chain has TRBV28 and TRBJ1-2; a weak D match, TRBD1 (5 bases). V lost 6 bases to trimming and J lost 3 bases, with 11 bases between them. The CDR3 is 13 amino acids. From germline, CDR1 is MDHEN and CDR2 SYDVKM. CDR3 nucleotide sequence: TGTGCCAGCAGCCTAGGGACTGACTATGGCTACACCTTC. It encodes CASSLGTDYGYTF.

The rearrangement joins TRBV14 to TRBJ2-7; TRBD1 agrees at 11 bases. This CDR3 contains 14 residues. V was clipped by 5 bases and J by 6 bases; unmatched bases: 6. From germline, CDR1 is SGHDN and CDR2 FVKESK. The CDR3 loop is CASSFWTGGLEQYF. The DNA for the CDR3 is TGTGCCAGCAGCTTCTGGACAGGGGGCCTCGAGCAGTACTTC.

The chain is built from TRBV28 and TRBJ2-7, with 10 positions matching TRBD2. After removal of 3 bases from V and 3 bases from J, the junction contained 11 bases not matched to a gene. The CDR3 spans 17 residues. Germline loops: CDR1 MDHEN, CDR2 SYDVKM. The CDR3 DNA is TGTGCCAGCAGTTTTTCGGGACTAGCGACAATAAACTACGAGCAGTACTTC. Translated, it gives CASSFSGLATINYEQYF.